Below, 8 T cell receptor beta chains from the same sample are listed, as sequenced in a study of CD8 T cells in ankylosing spondylitis. TCRdb passed the 5' RACE reads through MiXCR, listing each CDR3 protein once. The sample includes fewer than 400,000 distinct CDR3 sequences, roughly 14% of them seen just once. The sequencing sample was made of blood, either unsorted or a sorted T cell fraction (not recorded which). Receptors were obtained from a male donor with ankylosing spondylitis or in good health (not recorded which).

The V and J genes are TRBV20-1 and TRBJ1-2; TRBD1 might be the D (5 bases). Trimming removed 3 bases from V and 4 bases from J, with 18 bases in between. Germline CDR1 is DFQATT and CDR2 is SNEGSKA (reference sequence). This CDR3 region has 15 residues. For the CDR3, the DNA is TGCAGTGCTAGGCACCGGAGACAGCAAGTCTATGGCTACACCTTC. Translating gives CSARHRRQQVYGYTF.

This clonotype was recorded at least ten times. The chain carries TRBV12-3 or TRBV12-4 and TRBJ2-1; either TRBD1 or TRBD2 may supply D (6 bases each). CDR3 length: 16 residues. V was trimmed by 5 bases and J by 5 bases, leaving 19 bases between them. This CDR3 is CASSHLPGAGDNEQFF. The CDR3 region has the DNA TGTGCCAGCAGTCATTTACCGGGGGCCGGGGACAATGAGCAGTTCTTC.

A few counts support this clonotype. V is TRBV20-1 and J is TRBJ2-1; 8 bases fit TRBD2. The germline CDR1 and CDR2 sequences are DFQATT and SNEGSKA (reference sequence). J was trimmed by 0 bases and V by 6 bases; bases with no gene match: 4. This CDR3 has 14 residues. The CDR3 sequence: CSAPAGASYNEQFF. As DNA, the CDR3 is TGCAGTGCCCCAGCGGGGGCCTCCTACAATGAGCAGTTCTTC.

The gene calls are TRBV7-2 and TRBJ2-2; no definite D call. Trimming pared 5 bases from V and 7 bases from J, leaving 11 bases between. This CDR3 has 13 residues. Per the germline V gene, CDR1 is SGHTA and CDR2 is FQGNSA. The DNA for the CDR3 is TGTGCCAGCAGCGCCGACCGAATCGGGGAGCTGTTTTTT. Residues: CASSADRIGELFF. Looking up the rest from reference TRBV7-2 and TRBJ2-2 gives the full variable domain: GAGVSQSPSNKVTEKGKDVELRCDPISGHTALYWYRQSLGQGLEFLIYFQGNSAPDKSGLPSDRFSAERTGGSVSTLTIQRTQQEDSAVYLCASSADRIGELFFGEGSRLTVL.

CDR3 nucleotide sequence: TGCAGTGCTGGCCGGTGGGGGCGCCGGGGCGACACTGAAGCTTTCTTT. This gives the protein CSAGRWGRRGDTEAFF. The chain links TRBV20-1 to TRBJ1-1; possible D gene TRBD1, 6 bases. The V end lost 5 bases, the J end lost 3 bases, and 22 bases lay between the germline ends. The CDR3 sequence is 16 residues long. Per the germline V gene, CDR1 is DFQATT and CDR2 is SNEGSKA (reference sequence).

The chain combines TRBV7-2 with TRBJ2-2, with TRBD2 identical over 10 bases. The germline gives CDR1 SGHTA, CDR2 FQGNSA. J was trimmed by 7 bases and V by 5 bases; bases with no gene match: 10. This CDR3 region has 16 residues. CDR3 DNA: TGTGCCAGCAGCCCTAAGTCTAGCGGGAGTGGCGGGGAGCTGTTTTTT. Amino acids: CASSPKSSGSGGELFF.

This clonotype was picked up many times. This chain joins TRBV11-2 and TRBJ2-3, with unresolved D. Trimming pared 1 base from V and 1 base from J, leaving 15 bases between. CDR1 and CDR2 from the germline V gene are SGHAT and FQNNGV. This CDR3 has 17 amino acids. CDR3 sequence (DNA): TGTGCCAGCAGCTTAGGTCGTAGGGCCATGGGCACAGATACGCAGTATTTT. Translation gives CASSLGRRAMGTDTQYF.

This CDR3 reads CASSLDRAAYEKLFF. CDR3 DNA: TGTGCCAGCAGCTTAGATAGGGCCGCCTATGAAAAACTGTTTTTT. The rearrangement uses TRBV11-2 and TRBJ1-4; no firm D call. This CDR3 contains 15 residues. From germline, CDR1 is SGHAT and CDR2 FQNNGV. V was cut by 0 bases and J by 6 bases, with 11 bases left in between.